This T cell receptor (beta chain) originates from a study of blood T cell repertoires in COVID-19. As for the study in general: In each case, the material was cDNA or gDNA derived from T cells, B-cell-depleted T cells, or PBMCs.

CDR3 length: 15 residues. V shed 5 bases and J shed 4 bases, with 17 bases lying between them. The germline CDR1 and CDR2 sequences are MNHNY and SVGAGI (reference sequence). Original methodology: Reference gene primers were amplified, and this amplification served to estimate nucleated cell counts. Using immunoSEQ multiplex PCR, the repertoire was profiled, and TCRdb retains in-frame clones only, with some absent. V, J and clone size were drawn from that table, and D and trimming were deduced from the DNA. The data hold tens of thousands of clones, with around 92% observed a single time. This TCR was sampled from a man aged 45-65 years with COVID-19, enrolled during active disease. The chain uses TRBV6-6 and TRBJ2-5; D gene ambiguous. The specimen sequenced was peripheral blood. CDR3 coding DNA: TGTGCCAGCAGTCCCCCGGGTAGCCTAGGAGAGACCCAGTACTTC. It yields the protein CASSPPGSLGETQYF.